The 30 T cell receptor beta chains below come from one sample, sequenced in a study of T cell responses to AZD1222 COVID-19 vaccine. Only in-frame clones appear in the TCRdb table, and some are missing; sequencing was by immunoSEQ multiplex PCR. The data show approximately 160,000 clones, about 92% seen once. The specimen comprised peripheral blood, sampled on day 0 of AZD1222 vaccination. The receptors here all came from an adult in good health.

The rearrangement uses TRBV4-2 and TRBJ2-3; possibly TRBD1 or TRBD2 for D (6 bases each). This CDR3 has 16 residues. CDR1 is LGHNA and CDR2 is YNFKEQ in the germline V gene. V shed 4 bases and J shed 5 bases, with 19 bases lying between them. The CDR3 sequence is CASSLSSGGGGDTQYF. The CDR3 region has the DNA TGTGCCAGCAGCCTGAGTAGCGGAGGGGGAGGAGATACGCAGTATTTT.

This sequence joins TRBV4-2 and TRBJ2-1, with 10 bases matching TRBD2. This CDR3 has 15 residues. V shed 4 bases, J shed 8 bases, and the junction held 8 bases outside the gene matches. The germline V gene encodes CDR1 LGHNA and CDR2 YNFKEQ. Here the CDR3 DNA reads TGTGCCAGCAGCCTGAGCGGGGGGGCCAGCGATGAGCAGTTCTTC. Translation gives CASSLSGGASDEQFF.

The chain joins TRBV5-1 to TRBJ2-7, with D possibly TRBD2 on 5 matching bases. The CDR3 contains 13 residues. Germline CDR1 reads SGHRS; CDR2 reads YFSETQ. Trimming left V 1 base short and J 6 bases short, with 11 bases between. CDR3 loop: CASSLFGDTEQYF. The CDR3 DNA follows: TGCGCCAGCAGCTTGTTCGGGGATACCGAGCAGTACTTC.

V is TRBV29-1 and J is TRBJ2-3, with D unclear. The CDR3 covers 15 residues. With 3 bases removed from V and 3 bases from J, the gap between germline ends came to 16 bases. Looked up from germline, CDR1 is SQVTM and CDR2 is ANQGSEA. Here the CDR3 DNA reads TGCAGCGTTGACGGTCGGGCGCAATATACAGATACGCAGTATTTT. Its protein product is CSVDGRAQYTDTQYF.

The chain is built from TRBV3-1 (or the pseudogene TRBV3-2) and TRBJ2-7; 8 bases align to TRBD2. Germline V gene data show CDR1 as LGHDT and CDR2 as YNNKEL (reference sequence). V dropped 0 bases and J dropped 1; count of bases not matched to a gene: 8. The CDR3 contains 17 residues. CDR3: CASSQEIGTSGSYEQYF. CDR3 nucleotides: TGTGCCAGCAGCCAAGAAATCGGAACTAGCGGATCCTACGAGCAGTACTTC.

The J gene is TRBJ1-1, the V gene TRBV19, with D uncertain. The germline V and J ends were trimmed by 0 bases and 1 base, with 12 bases remaining between them. The CDR3 is made up of 16 amino acids. CDR1 is LNHDA and CDR2 is SQIVND in the germline V gene (reference sequence). The CDR3 reads CASSIDRNLQNTEAFF. Written as DNA, the CDR3 is TGTGCCAGTAGTATAGATAGGAACCTTCAGAACACTGAAGCTTTCTTT.

The J gene is TRBJ2-3, the V gene TRBV6-5, with 12 bases aligning to TRBD2. CDR1 is MNHEY, CDR2 SVGAGI, per germline. V shed 5 bases and J 1 base; nucleotides not matched to a gene: 1. This CDR3 is 15 amino acids long. In nucleotides, the CDR3 is TGTGCCAGCAGTAGACTAGCGGGGGGCACAGATACGCAGTATTTT. Translating gives CASSRLAGGTDTQYF.

The J gene is TRBJ2-3, the V gene TRBV6-6, with D maybe TRBD2 (5 bases). CDR3 length equals 14 residues. Trimming pared 7 bases from V and 0 bases from J, leaving 11 bases between. Germline CDR1 and CDR2: MNHNY and SVGAGI (reference sequence). For the CDR3, the DNA is TGTGCCAGCAAGAGTAGCGTGAGCACAGATACGCAGTATTTT. This translates into CASKSSVSTDTQYF.

This chain links TRBV5-1 with TRBJ2-1; D not resolved. The CDR3 sequence is 17 residues long. V gave up 4 bases and J gave up 4 bases, with 21 bases separating them. From germline, CDR1 is SGHRS and CDR2 YFSETQ. The CDR3 DNA sequence: TGCGCCAGCAGCCCCTCAGTTGCGCCCCTCGGGTACAATGAGCAGTTCTTC. Amino acids: CASSPSVAPLGYNEQFF.

The CDR3 DNA sequence: TGCAGTGCTAGTCGGGACGCTAGATATGGCTACACCTTC. As protein: CSASRDARYGYTF. The rearrangement uses TRBV20-1 and TRBJ1-2; perhaps TRBD1 as D (5 bases). V was cut by 3 bases and J by 5 bases, with 13 bases left in between. Germline assignment: CDR1 DFQATT and CDR2 SNEGSKA (reference sequence). The CDR3 has 13 amino acids.

This chain uses TRBV20-1 with TRBJ1-1; D unresolved. Trimming took off 3 bases at V and 12 bases at J, with 14 bases between the two ends. The germline V gene encodes CDR1 DFQATT and CDR2 SNEGSKA (reference sequence). The CDR3 extends over 11 amino acids. This CDR3 reads CSAREQGETFF. Here the CDR3 DNA reads TGCAGTGCTAGGGAACAAGGTGAGACTTTCTTT.

The rearrangement links TRBV4-3 to TRBJ1-6; no definite D call. The CDR3 totals 19 residues. The germline V gene encodes CDR1 LGHNA and CDR2 YSLEER. V was clipped by 0 bases and J by 13 bases, with 28 bases between them. The CDR3 protein is CASSQDGGRLTVPSRPLHF. In nucleotides, the CDR3 is TGCGCCAGCAGCCAAGATGGTGGAAGGTTAACAGTTCCCTCCCGGCCCCTCCACTTT.

CDR3 region: CASSLLLADTQYF. The CDR3 nucleotides read TGTGCCAGCAGTCTTTTATTAGCAGATACGCAGTATTTT. This chain joins TRBV14 and TRBJ2-3; D uncertain. The CDR3 length is 13 residues. In germline, CDR1 is SGHDN, CDR2 FVKESK. Trimming stripped 6 bases from V and 4 bases from J, with 11 bases between. Full variable domain (missing parts from reference TRBV14 and TRBJ2-3): EAGVTQFPSHSVIEKGQTVTLRCDPISGHDNLYWYRRVMGKEIKFLLHFVKESKQDESGMPNNRFLAERTGGTYSTLKVQPAELEDSGVYFCASSLLLADTQYFGPGTRLTVL.

The V and J genes are TRBV28 and TRBJ1-1; D is unresolved. The ends were cut back, 3 bases at V and 3 bases at J, with 8 bases in the middle. The CDR3 covers 13 residues. CDR1 is MDHEN, CDR2 SYDVKM, per germline. The CDR3 nucleotides are TGTGCCAGCAGTTTTCGCAGATACACTGAAGCTTTCTTT. Encoded protein: CASSFRRYTEAFF.

The CDR3 region has the DNA TGCGCCAGCAGCCAAGATAGAAGGTATACGTCGGATGAAAAACTGTTTTTT. The encoded protein is CASSQDRRYTSDEKLFF. The genes are TRBV4-1 and TRBJ1-4; no reliable D call. Germline lookup yields CDR1 MGHRA and CDR2 YSYEKL. CDR3 size: 17 residues. The germline V and J ends were trimmed by 0 bases and 6 bases, with 17 bases remaining between them.

J is TRBJ1-1 and V is TRBV2; D is perhaps TRBD1 (6 bases). CDR1 is SNHLY and CDR2 is FYNNEI in the germline V gene. CDR3 length equals 13 residues. Deletions cut 6 bases from V and 5 bases from J, with 13 bases between. Written as DNA, the CDR3 is TGTGCCAGCAGGGTCGACAGGACAACTGAAGCTTTCTTT. Amino acids: CASRVDRTTEAFF.

The chain combines TRBV11-3 with TRBJ2-3; 8 nucleotides line up with TRBD1. J gave up 4 bases and V 5 bases, and 2 bases lay outside the gene matches. Germline lookup yields CDR1 SGHNT and CDR2 YENEEA. This CDR3 spans 13 amino acids. The CDR3 spells CASSATGADTQYF. CDR3 sequence (DNA): TGTGCCAGCAGCGCGACAGGGGCAGATACGCAGTATTTT.

The chain combines TRBV3-1 (or the pseudogene TRBV3-2) with TRBJ2-6; D might be TRBD1 or TRBD2, each matching 5 bases. The length of the CDR3 is 15 residues. Germline V gene data show CDR1 as LGHDT and CDR2 as YNNKEL (reference sequence). The ends were cut back, 2 bases at V and 2 bases at J, with 7 bases in the middle. CDR3 protein: CASSQRGAGANVLTF. CDR3 coding DNA: TGTGCCAGCAGCCAAAGAGGGGCTGGGGCCAACGTCCTGACTTTC.

J is TRBJ1-5 and V is TRBV27, with a possible D match to TRBD1 (5 bases). V was clipped by 4 bases and J by 7 bases, with 8 bases between them. Germline V gene sequence: CDR1 MNHEY, CDR2 SMNVEV (reference sequence). The CDR3 extends over 12 amino acids. CDR3 sequence: CASSSKGQPQHF. The CDR3, as DNA: TGTGCCAGCAGTTCCAAGGGGCAGCCCCAGCATTTT.

The chain joins TRBV27 to TRBJ2-3, with D tentatively TRBD2 (5 bases). The germline V gene has CDR1 MNHEY and CDR2 SMNVEV (reference sequence). V gave up 4 bases and J gave up 3 bases, with 8 bases separating them. The CDR3 is 13 residues long. The chain's CDR3 is CASSWSGTDTQYF. Written as DNA, the CDR3 is TGTGCCAGCAGTTGGTCGGGGACAGATACGCAGTATTTT.

The chain links TRBV24-1 to TRBJ1-2; D remains ambiguous. Germline V gives CDR1 KGHDR, CDR2 SFDVKD. Trimming removed 5 bases at V and 4 bases at J, with 7 bases between. There are 12 residues in the CDR3. The CDR3, as DNA: TGTGCCACCAGTGGGGAGGGCTATGGCTACACCTTC. Residues: CATSGEGYGYTF.

V and J are TRBV6-4 and TRBJ2-1; a weak D match, TRBD2 (5 bases). In germline, CDR1 is MRHNA, CDR2 SNTAGT. CDR3 length: 15 residues. V was shortened by 3 bases and J by 4 bases, with 13 bases between the two germline ends. The CDR3 DNA reads as TGTGCCAGCAGTGAAATTACAGACTATTACAATGAGCAGTTCTTC. It codes for CASSEITDYYNEQFF.

This chain links TRBV19 with TRBJ1-1; no reliable D call. Per germline, CDR1 LNHDA and CDR2 SQIVND (reference sequence). Between the trimmed V and J ends, which lost 7 bases and 2 bases, there was a span of 17 bases. The CDR3 is 15 residues long. In DNA, the CDR3 is TGTGCCAGTACCCTTTCCGGCAGTTTAAACACTGAAGCTTTCTTT. Protein sequence: CASTLSGSLNTEAFF.

The chain couples TRBV6-6 to TRBJ2-7, with 10 bases matching TRBD1. The germline V gene has CDR1 MNHNY and CDR2 SVGAGI (reference sequence). The CDR3 has 15 residues. V trimming: 4 bases; J trimming: 6 bases; junction bases outside the gene matches: 9. Written as DNA, the CDR3 is TGTGCCAGCAGTTTCTCCGGGACAGGGGTATCCGAGCAGTACTTC. It yields the protein CASSFSGTGVSEQYF.

V is TRBV14 and J is TRBJ1-3, with D unclear. Germline CDR1 and CDR2: SGHDN and FVKESK. The CDR3 has 13 amino acids. With 6 bases removed from V and 0 bases from J, the gap between germline ends came to 6 bases. The CDR3 region has the DNA TGTGCCAGCAGGGTCTCCTCTGGAAACACCATATATTTT. Protein product: CASRVSSGNTIYF.

The V and J genes are TRBV20-1 and TRBJ2-3; D perhaps matches TRBD1 (6 bases). Trimming took off 3 bases at V and 1 base at J, with 11 bases between the two ends. This CDR3 is 14 amino acids long. The germline V gene encodes CDR1 DFQATT and CDR2 SNEGSKA (reference sequence). The CDR3 is CSASPGDGTDTQYF. Written as DNA, the CDR3 is TGCAGTGCTAGTCCAGGGGATGGCACAGATACGCAGTATTTT.

This chain joins TRBV5-1 and TRBJ2-1; TRBD2 aligns across 12 bases. The CDR3 covers 18 residues. V trimming: 0 bases; J trimming: 6 bases; junction bases outside the gene matches: 10. Germline CDR1 SGHRS, CDR2 YFSETQ. The CDR3 protein is CASSLVPSGGDGSNEQFF. DNA of the CDR3: TGCGCCAGCAGCTTGGTCCCTAGCGGGGGGGATGGAAGCAATGAGCAGTTCTTC.

This chain connects TRBV6-2 or TRBV6-3 to TRBJ1-1; D is unresolved. Between the trimmed V and J ends, which lost 5 bases and 3 bases, there was a span of 16 bases. Germline CDR1 reads MNHEY; CDR2 reads SVGEGT. The length of the CDR3 is 15 residues. This CDR3 reads CASSTSALGDTEAFF. The CDR3 coding sequence is TGTGCCAGCAGTACCTCAGCCCTTGGGGACACTGAAGCTTTCTTT.

This clone has only one observation. This sequence joins TRBV5-4 and TRBJ1-2; 8 bases map to TRBD1. In germline, CDR1 is SGHNT, CDR2 YYREEE (reference sequence). The CDR3 loop spans 15 amino acids. Trimming cost V 3 bases and J 0 bases; bases outside gene matches: 4. This CDR3 reads CASSSGTGSNYGYTF. CDR3 sequence (DNA): TGTGCCAGCAGCTCCGGGACAGGCTCTAACTATGGCTACACCTTC.

This chain connects TRBV5-1 to TRBJ1-6; D remains unclear. V gave up 2 bases and J gave up 6 bases, with 9 bases separating them. Germline loops: CDR1 SGHRS, CDR2 YFSETQ. The CDR3 extends over 14 amino acids. CDR3 DNA: TGCGCCAGCAGCTTACAAGTCCTTAATTCACCCCTCCACTTT. Residues: CASSLQVLNSPLHF.